This TCR beta chain was sequenced during a study of regulatory T cells in long-lasting Graves disease. Whole-study results and caveats: New patients shared roughly 980 public clonotypes, fewer than the 2,500 to 3,500 shared by persistent patients.

Building of the TCR beta libraries involved iRepertoire HTBI primers and Arm-PCR of CDR3 regions. TCRdb reprocessed the multiplex PCR reads with MiXCR, giving one entry per CDR3 protein. The repertoire holds 400,000 to 650,000 distinct CDR3 sequences, with about 16% as singletons. The time point denotes: newly diagnosed GD, antithyroid drugs for less than 3 months. PBMCs were the source of the RNA used for TCR sequencing. Remarks on this clonotype: The antigen is undetermined.

Another study also made use of these data, one on T cells in Graves' hyperthyroidism and ophthalmopathy.

The sequence was collected from a woman aged 35-60 years with Graves disease. Sequenced here: peripheral blood mononuclear cells (PBMCs), sampled at new diagnosis, from a patient treated with antithyroid drugs.

CDR3 loop: CASSVQTTGGFYNEQFF. In DNA form, the CDR3 reads TGTGCCAGCAGCGTACAAACGACAGGGGGATTCTACAATGAGCAGTTCTTC. This rearrangement joins TRBV9 to TRBJ2-1, with 9 bases fitting TRBD1. The germline CDR1 and CDR2 sequences are SGDLS and YYNGEE. The CDR3 extends over 17 amino acids. The trim removed 1 base at V and 3 bases at J, leaving 8 bases unmatched.